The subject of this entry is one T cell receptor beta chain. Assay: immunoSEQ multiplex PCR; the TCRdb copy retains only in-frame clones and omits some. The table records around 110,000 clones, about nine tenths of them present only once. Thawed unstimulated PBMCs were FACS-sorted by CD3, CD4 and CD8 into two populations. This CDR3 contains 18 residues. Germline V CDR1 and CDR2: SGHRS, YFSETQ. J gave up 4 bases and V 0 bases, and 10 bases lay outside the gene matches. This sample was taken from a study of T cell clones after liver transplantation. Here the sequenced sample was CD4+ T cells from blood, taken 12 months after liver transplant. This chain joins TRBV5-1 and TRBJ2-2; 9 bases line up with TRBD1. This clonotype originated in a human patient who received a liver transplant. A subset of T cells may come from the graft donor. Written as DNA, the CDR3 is TGCGCCAGCAGCTTGGGCACCCTACAGGGGGCAAGCACCGGGGAGCTGTTTTTT. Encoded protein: CASSLGTLQGASTGELFF.